These 20 T cell receptor beta chains were sequenced from one sample in a study of tumor-infiltrating lymphocytes in oesophageal squamous cell carcinoma. TCRdb redid the calling of the PCR reads with MiXCR, one entry per CDR3 protein. The table lists some 9,900 distinct CDR3 sequences, about 53% of them singletons. The sequencing input was esophageal tumor tissue. These receptors were collected from a female donor with esophageal squamous cell carcinoma.

This clonotype appeared many times. A much bigger clone sits one base away, suggesting this may be a read error. The gene calls are TRBV7-6 and TRBJ2-3, with a weak D call TRBD2 (5 bases). Trimming took off 2 bases at V and 14 bases at J, with 23 bases between the two ends. Looked up from germline, CDR1 is SGHVS and CDR2 is FNYEAQ. The CDR3 length is 15 residues. The CDR3 is CASSLLRSGTGELYF. CDR3 DNA: TGTGCCAGCAGCTTATTAAGGAGCGGCACCGGGGAGCTGTATTTT.

The chain has TRBV7-4 and TRBJ2-1, with 8 bases aligning to TRBD2. CDR1 and CDR2 (germline): SGHVT, SQSDAQ. V lost 4 bases to trimming and J lost 4 bases; unmatched junction nucleotides: 9. This CDR3 contains 16 residues. The CDR3 spells CASSWPGLETYNEQFF. CDR3 in DNA: TGTGCCAGCAGCTGGCCGGGACTAGAGACATACAATGAGCAGTTCTTC.

Comments on this clonotype: As the CDR3 is not closed by the conserved phenylalanine or tryptophan, this likely results from a read error. No DNA is shown, since the ends of the CDR3 on it are uncertain; the CDR3 is the one TCRdb lists. This chain connects TRBV28 to TRBJ2-3; TRBD2 is the table's D call, not checked against the DNA. Germline loops: CDR1 MDHEN, CDR2 SYDVKM. A total of 16 residues make up the CDR3, ends included. CDR3 protein: CACREEGANYGYTFGS.

The V call is TRBV7-6, the J call TRBJ2-3, with 7 bases matching TRBD2. Matching the DNA end better, TRBJ2-1 makes the J call doubtful. CDR1 and CDR2 from the germline V gene are SGHVS and FNYEAQ. This CDR3 comprises 15 residues. CDR3 residues: CASSLGPGGYNEQFF. CDR3 coding DNA: TGTGCCAGCAGCTTGGGGCCGGGGGGCTACAATGAGCAGTTCTTC.

On this clonotype: No conserved phenylalanine or tryptophan is present at the end of the CDR3, so a read error is the likely explanation. Because the CDR3's place on the DNA is in doubt, the DNA is left out and the CDR3 is given as listed by TCRdb. The chain recombines TRBV6-6 with TRBJ2-7; the listed D gene, TRBD2, was not tested against the DNA. Germline CDR1 is MNHNY and CDR2 is SVGAGI (reference sequence). The CDR3 contains 17 residues when both ends are counted. CDR3 amino acids: CASSLDGGRYNEQFFGS.

This clonotype was detected many times. The chain carries TRBV11-2 and TRBJ2-1; no reliable D call. Between the trimmed V and J ends, which lost 5 bases and 9 bases, there was a span of 11 bases. From germline, CDR1 is SGHAT and CDR2 FQNNGV. CDR3 length equals 12 residues. Written as DNA, the CDR3 is TGTGCCAGCAGCACCTTCCCCGGTGAGCAGTTCTTC. Translated: CASSTFPGEQFF.

This clonotype was detected many times. The CDR3 DNA follows: TGTGCCAGCAGCCCAGCAGCTAGCGGGATCTTCTGGAATGAGCAGTTCTTC. It translates to CASSPAASGIFWNEQFF. This chain connects TRBV7-9 to TRBJ2-1; 9 nucleotides line up with TRBD2. Germline V gene sequence: CDR1 SEHNR, CDR2 FQNEAQ (reference sequence). V lost 5 bases to trimming and J lost 7 bases; unmatched junction nucleotides: 15. This CDR3 has 17 amino acids.

Notes on this clonotype: A much larger clone differs by one base, so this may be a read error. V is TRBV2 and J is TRBJ1-1, with D tentatively TRBD1 (6 bases). The CDR3 is made up of 13 amino acids. Germline CDR1 SNHLY, CDR2 FYNNEI. Here the CDR3 DNA reads TGTGCCAGCAGAGCCCGGGGGGGCACTGAAACTTTCTTT. Its translation: CASRARGGTETFF.

This sequence joins TRBV6-5 and TRBJ2-5; D not resolved. The J call could be wrong; TRBJ2-7 is a better fit for the DNA end. The CDR3 is 15 residues long. Germline CDR1 is MNHEY and CDR2 is SVGAGI. CDR3 DNA: TGTGCCAGCAGTGAAACCGGGCGGCTCTCCTACGAGCAGTACTTC. It translates to CASSETGRLSYEQYF.

J is TRBJ2-2 and V is TRBV7-3; TRBD1 is a possible D gene (5 bases). This CDR3 has 14 residues. Germline V gives CDR1 SGHTA, CDR2 FQGTGA. Trimming left V 1 base short and J 8 bases short, with 11 bases between. The CDR3 is CASSLSSQGGELFF. Written as DNA, the CDR3 is TGTGCCAGCAGCTTAAGCTCCCAGGGTGGGGAGCTGTTTTTT.

This chain joins TRBV11-2 and TRBJ2-6, with unresolved D. The CDR3 length is 16 residues. Deletions cut 2 bases from V and 0 bases from J, with 8 bases between. CDR1 is SGHAT and CDR2 is FQNNGV in the germline V gene. The DNA of the CDR3 is TGTGCCAGCAGCTTACTTTGGTCCTCTGGGGCCAACGTCCTGACTTTC. This encodes CASSLLWSSGANVLTF.

The J gene is TRBJ1-5, the V gene TRBV7-2, with no clear D. The CDR3 has 15 residues. V lost 5 bases and J lost 9, with 20 bases in between. Germline values: CDR1 SGHTA, CDR2 FQGNSA. CDR3 nucleotides: TGTGCCAGCAGCCTAGGGCGGTCCCGGTATCTGCCCCAGCATTTT. Translated: CASSLGRSRYLPQHF.

The genes are TRBV11-3 and TRBJ2-3; D gene uncertain. This CDR3 is built from 21 residues. Deletions cut 2 bases from V and 1 base from J, with 28 bases between. Germline V gene sequence: CDR1 SGHNT, CDR2 YENEEA. CDR3 region: CASSLWSLEHFFFQRTDTQYF. Here the CDR3 DNA reads TGTGCCAGCAGCTTATGGTCGTTGGAGCACTTTTTTTTTCAGCGCACAGATACGCAGTATTTT.

This clonotype was counted a few times. The chain couples TRBV12-3 or TRBV12-4 to TRBJ2-1, with TRBD2 matching 12 bases. The CDR3 contains 14 residues. Trimming took 6 bases from V and 5 from J; bases not matched to a gene: 2. The CDR3 nucleotides read TGTGCCAGCAGCTGGACTAGCGGGAACAATGAGCAGTTCTTC. This sequence encodes CASSWTSGNNEQFF.

By frequency in the sample, this clonotype is large. V and J are TRBV7-2 and TRBJ2-7, with D possibly TRBD2 on 5 matching bases. CDR3 length: 14 amino acids. V lost 3 bases and J 2 bases, leaving 11 bases between the germline ends. Germline values: CDR1 SGHTA, CDR2 FQGNSA. CDR3 nucleotides: TGTGCCAGCAGCTTGAGGGCAGTGACCTACGAGCAGTACTTC. Protein product: CASSLRAVTYEQYF.

The chain uses TRBV7-4 and TRBJ2-4; 7 nucleotides align to TRBD1. CDR3 length: 15 amino acids. Germline CDR1 is SGHVT and CDR2 is SQSDAQ. The ends lost 5 bases at V and 13 bases at J; junction bases unmatched: 17. The CDR3 is CASSMTGSSYNEQYF. The CDR3 DNA follows: TGTGCCAGCAGCATGACAGGGAGCTCCTACAATGAGCAGTACTTC.

About this clonotype itself: No DNA is shown, since the ends of the CDR3 on it are uncertain; the CDR3 is the one TCRdb lists. The chain joins TRBV7-9 to TRBJ2-4; TRBD2 was called by the table and not checked on the DNA. The germline V gene has CDR1 SEHNR and CDR2 FQNEAQ (reference sequence). The CDR3 adds up to 15 amino acids, both ends counted. CDR3 sequence: CASSLFAGGAGEQYF.

The rearrangement links TRBV11-3 to TRBJ2-1, with D possibly TRBD2 on 6 matching bases. The V gene lost 2 bases and the J gene lost 4 bases, with 12 bases spanning the gap. Germline V gives CDR1 SGHNT, CDR2 YENEEA. The CDR3 is made up of 15 amino acids. The CDR3 is CASSLRDSQYNEQFF. DNA of the CDR3: TGTGCCAGCAGCTTAAGGGACTCCCAGTACAATGAGCAGTTCTTC.

The genes are TRBV5-6 and TRBJ2-1, with D possibly matching TRBD2 (6 bases). The J call may not be correct, given that the DNA end is closer to TRBJ2-5. Germline assignment: CDR1 SGHDT and CDR2 YYEEEE. The CDR3 has 14 residues. The CDR3 coding sequence is TGTGCCAGCAGCTTGGTCGGGGGCCAAGAGACCCAGTACTTC. Translation gives CASSLVGGQETQYF.

This chain connects TRBV12-3 or TRBV12-4 to TRBJ2-1; 7 bases agree with TRBD1. The trim removed 6 bases at V and 6 bases at J, leaving 8 bases unmatched. The CDR3 runs to 14 residues. The chain's CDR3 is CASSGPQGRNEQFF. CDR3 bases: TGTGCCAGCAGCGGCCCACAGGGGCGCAATGAGCAGTTCTTC.